The 20 T cell receptor beta chains presented below share a single source sample, sequenced in a study of CD8+ T cells in alopecia areata. Following extraction, RNA underwent reverse transcription to cDNA, which served as the sequencing template. The table came from immunoSEQ multiplex PCR; TCRdb's copy has only in-frame clones and leaves some out. There are 150,000 to 200,000 clones in the sample; roughly 63% occur only once, and under 20% lies in the top ten. The treatment was: oral pan-JAK inhibitor, 5-10 mg twice daily. Sequenced material: CD4+ T cells sorted from blood, taken between weeks 55 and 65, from a patient treated with tofacitinib. Receptors originate from a human donor with alopecia areata.

This chain uses TRBV15 with TRBJ1-6; D not certain. Trimming removed 3 bases from V and 7 bases from J, with 7 bases in between. The CDR3 loop spans 13 amino acids. Germline values: CDR1 LNHNV, CDR2 YYDKDF (reference sequence). The CDR3 protein is CATSRAWNSPLHF. The CDR3 nucleotides read TGTGCCACCAGCAGGGCGTGGAATTCACCCCTCCACTTT.

The gene calls are TRBV27 and TRBJ2-5, with a tentative D call TRBD1 (6 bases). This CDR3 is built from 14 residues. The germline V gene encodes CDR1 MNHEY and CDR2 SMNVEV (reference sequence). Trimming removed 5 bases from V and 4 bases from J, with 14 bases in between. As DNA, the CDR3 is TGTGCCAGCAGTGCACAACAGGGAAGAGAGACCCAGTACTTC. This gives the protein CASSAQQGRETQYF.

This chain joins TRBV19 and TRBJ2-7; possible D gene TRBD2, 6 bases. Trimming pared 4 bases from V and 5 bases from J, leaving 18 bases between. The germline CDR1 and CDR2 sequences are LNHDA and SQIVND (reference sequence). CDR3 size: 15 residues. The CDR3 here is CASSTSGTPSDEQYF. CDR3 bases: TGTGCCAGTAGTACCTCCGGGACTCCCAGCGACGAGCAGTACTTC. Complete variable domain (other parts from reference TRBV19 and TRBJ2-7): DGGITQSPKYLFRKEGQNVTLSCEQNLNHDAMYWYRQDPGQGLRLIYYSQIVNDFQKGDIAEGYSVSREKKESFPLTVTSAQKNPTAFYLCASSTSGTPSDEQYFGPGTRLTVT.

The gene calls are TRBV5-1 and TRBJ1-2, with a possible D match to TRBD1 (5 bases). Germline-derived CDR1 and CDR2 are SGHRS and YFSETQ. This CDR3 comprises 12 residues. The V and J ends lost 10 bases and 3 bases respectively, with 13 bases between them. The CDR3 nucleotides read TGCGCCTCGGGACCCGGGGACTATGGCTACACCTTC. It encodes CASGPGDYGYTF.

The chain has TRBV2 and TRBJ1-3; no reliable D call. The CDR3 has 12 residues. Germline CDR1 is SNHLY and CDR2 is FYNNEI. V lost 3 bases to trimming and J lost 10 bases, with 10 bases between them. The CDR3 sequence is CASSDSGLTIYF. The DNA for the CDR3 is TGTGCCAGCAGTGATTCAGGCTTAACCATATATTTT. Variable domain in full (rest from reference TRBV2 and TRBJ1-3): EPEVTQTPSHQVTQMGQEVILRCVPISNHLYFYWYRQILGQKVEFLVSFYNNEISEKSEIFDDQFSVERPDGSNFTLKIRSTKLEDSAMYFCASSDSGLTIYFGEGSWLTVV.

The chain combines TRBV13 with TRBJ2-6, with D tentatively TRBD1 or TRBD2 (5 bases each). Looked up from germline, CDR1 is PRHDT and CDR2 is FYEKMQ (reference sequence). Between the trimmed V and J ends, which lost 1 base and 5 bases, there was a span of 12 bases. The CDR3 sequence is 16 residues long. Here the CDR3 reads CASSLEGPGRANVLTF. CDR3 in DNA: TGTGCCAGCAGCTTAGAAGGTCCGGGACGGGCCAACGTCCTGACTTTC.

The CDR3 nucleotides read TGTGCCAGCAGCCCCTGGGCGGGGGGGTCCGGAGAGACCCAGTACTTC. It specifies CASSPWAGGSGETQYF. This chain joins TRBV7-2 and TRBJ2-5; 9 bases agree with TRBD2. Germline V CDR1 and CDR2: SGHTA, FQGNSA. The CDR3 spans 16 residues. V dropped 5 bases and J dropped 4; count of bases not matched to a gene: 11. The whole variable domain, remainder taken from reference TRBV7-2 and TRBJ2-5, is GAGVSQSPSNKVTEKGKDVELRCDPISGHTALYWYRQSLGQGLEFLIYFQGNSAPDKSGLPSDRFSAERTGGSVSTLTIQRTQQEDSAVYLCASSPWAGGSGETQYFGPGTRLLVL.

V and J are TRBV4-1 and TRBJ1-1, with a possible D match to TRBD1 (5 bases). V dropped 3 bases and J dropped 0 bases, with 11 bases sitting between them. CDR3 length equals 15 residues. The V gene's germline CDR1 is MGHRA and CDR2 YSYEKL. The CDR3 coding sequence is TGCGCCAGCAGCCAGTCATTGACAGTGAACACTGAAGCTTTCTTT. It yields the protein CASSQSLTVNTEAFF.

The chain joins TRBV7-7 to TRBJ1-5, with D maybe TRBD1 (5 bases). The CDR3 has 16 residues. Germline CDR1 SSHAT, CDR2 FNYEAQ (reference sequence). V shed 4 bases and J shed 7 bases, with 20 bases lying between them. In DNA, the CDR3 is TGTGCCAGCAGCTCCGGGACTGGGGGAGGAGGGCAGCCCCAGCATTTT. Translation: CASSSGTGGGGQPQHF.

The chain couples TRBV9 to TRBJ2-7; D may match TRBD1 or TRBD2 (5 bases each). CDR1 is SGDLS, CDR2 YYNGEE, per germline. V dropped 6 bases and J dropped 0 bases, with 13 bases sitting between them. The CDR3 is 14 amino acids. CDR3 sequence (DNA): TGTGCCAGCACGCCGGGGCGGACCTCCTACGAGCAGTACTTC. Translated, it gives CASTPGRTSYEQYF. The full variable domain, with the rest looked up from reference TRBV9 and TRBJ2-7, is DSGVTQTPKHLITATGQRVTLRCSPRSGDLSVYWYQQSLDQGLQFLIQYYNGEERAKGNILERFSAQQFPDLHSELNLSSLELGDSALYFCASTPGRTSYEQYFGPGTRLTVT.

The chain couples TRBV29-1 to TRBJ1-5, with D maybe TRBD1 (5 bases). CDR3 length: 14 residues. Trimming pared 6 bases from V and 0 bases from J, leaving 12 bases between. Germline V gives CDR1 SQVTM, CDR2 ANQGSEA. DNA for the CDR3: TGCAGCGTCCGAACAGGTTCTAGCAATCAGCCCCAGCATTTT. This sequence encodes CSVRTGSSNQPQHF. Supplemented by reference TRBV29-1 and TRBJ1-5, the full variable domain reads SAVISQKPSRDICQRGTSLTIQCQVDSQVTMMFWYRQQPGQSLTLIATANQGSEATYESGFVIDKFPISRPNLTFSTLTVSNMSPEDSSIYLCSVRTGSSNQPQHFGDGTRLSIL.

There are a few counts of this clone. The genes are TRBV25-1 and TRBJ1-1; 8 nucleotides align to TRBD1. With V trimmed by 6 bases and J by 0 bases, 6 bases remained unmatched. Germline values: CDR1 MGHDK, CDR2 SYGVNS. The CDR3 contains 15 residues. This CDR3 reads CASRQSGQVNTEAFF. CDR3 coding DNA: TGTGCCAGCAGGCAGTCGGGACAGGTGAACACTGAAGCTTTCTTT.

DNA for the CDR3: TGTGCCAGCAGCGATGGGGCGCTGGGGAATTCACCCCTCCACTTT. It translates to CASSDGALGNSPLHF. The chain carries TRBV6-1 and TRBJ1-6; D is perhaps TRBD1 (5 bases). Trimming removed 6 bases from V and 7 bases from J, with 16 bases in between. The germline CDR1 and CDR2 sequences are MNHNS and SASEGT. This CDR3 region has 15 residues.

V usage is TRBV25-1 and J usage is TRBJ2-3; TRBD2 agrees at 12 bases. This CDR3 is 15 amino acids long. Germline V CDR1 and CDR2: MGHDK, SYGVNS. The V and J ends lost 4 bases and 4 bases, in that order; junction bases with no gene match: 3. CDR3 in amino acids: CASSALAGGPDTQYF. CDR3 bases: TGTGCCAGCAGTGCCCTAGCGGGGGGGCCAGATACGCAGTATTTT.

The chain employs TRBV11-2 and TRBJ2-7; D not resolved. Looked up from germline, CDR1 is SGHAT and CDR2 is FQNNGV. This CDR3 is built from 15 residues. Trimming removed 0 bases from V and 3 bases from J, with 12 bases in between. CDR3 in amino acids: CASSLDTRRLYEQYF. CDR3 in DNA: TGTGCCAGCAGCTTAGATACCAGGAGACTCTACGAGCAGTACTTC.

This clone has a handful of counts. The chain uses TRBV30 and TRBJ2-1, with 8 nucleotides matching TRBD2. CDR1 is GTSNPN and CDR2 is SVGIG in the germline V gene (reference sequence). This CDR3 has 12 residues. CDR3 residues: CANQRGYNEQFF. The CDR3 nucleotides are TGTGCAAACCAGCGGGGGTACAATGAGCAGTTCTTC.

The table lists this clone with many counts. The J gene is TRBJ1-6, the V gene TRBV6-1; tentatively, D is TRBD1 (5 bases). CDR1 MNHNS and CDR2 SASEGT come from the germline V gene. The CDR3 length is 12 residues. Trimming shortened V by 8 bases and J by 11 bases, and 13 bases separated the two germline ends. CDR3 sequence: CASSWGDPPLHF. The CDR3 DNA sequence: TGTGCCAGCTCGTGGGGGGATCCACCCCTCCACTTT.

The chain carries TRBV5-6 and TRBJ2-4; D is unclear. The CDR3 has 14 amino acids. Germline values: CDR1 SGHDT, CDR2 YYEEEE. Trimming left V 2 bases short and J 11 bases short, with 17 bases between. CDR3 residues: CASSFITAERVQYF. The CDR3 bases are TGTGCCAGCAGCTTTATAACCGCTGAACGTGTTCAGTACTTC.

The chain carries TRBV29-1 and TRBJ2-3; no definite D call. Looked up from germline, CDR1 is SQVTM and CDR2 is ANQGSEA. This CDR3 comprises 13 residues. The V end was cut by 5 bases, the J end by 0 bases, with 9 bases between. The CDR3 DNA sequence: TGCAGCGTTTCAATCACTAGCACAGATACGCAGTATTTT. The encoded protein is CSVSITSTDTQYF.

This clone was found a few times. In DNA, the CDR3 is TGCAGTGCAAAAGGGGGGAGCGCGATGGAGGGCTACACCTTC. This translates into CSAKGGSAMEGYTF. The chain couples TRBV29-1 to TRBJ1-2, with a tentative D call TRBD1 (6 bases). The V gene's germline CDR1 is SQVTM and CDR2 ANQGSEA. This CDR3 has 14 residues.